This T cell receptor beta chain was documented in a study of blood T cell repertoires in COVID-19 (TCRdb year 2020). Background for the entire study: Samples covering the acute and convalescent phases of COVID-19 were provided by collaborators in the United States, Italy and Spain. The prospective study material was composed of cDNA or gDNA derived from T cells, B-cell-depleted T cells, or PBMCs. Subjects who had been exposed to COVID-19, were actively infected with it, or had recovered from it provided the deeply sampled blood TCRbeta repertoires that made up the dataset. The repertoires were released in a freely available public database intended as a resource for research on the immune response to SARS-CoV-2. Samples came from the ongoing ImmuneRACE study (first 160 participants) plus 1,254 subjects from 6 global collaborators. Sample metadata almost always included a de-identified subject ID, COVID-19 status, age in years and sex. Where HLA class I and class II types were available, the types were taken from metadata supplied by the sample provider, not from assay-based typing.

The immunoSEQ Assay, a bias-controlled multiplex PCR, was used to amplify TCRbeta CDR3 regions from genomic DNA. On the authors' methods: Within the assay, amplification of reference gene primers was used to estimate how many nucleated cells each sample contained. To quantify the absolute abundance of each unique TCRbeta CDR3 rearrangement, sequence reads were collapsed and filtered. For each sample, productive Simpson clonality was calculated as the square root of Simpson's diversity index over productive rearrangements. The immuneACCESS repertoire file appears here via TCRdb, limited to in-frame rearrangements. These files lack a portion of the clones; in checked studies, under half of the deficit traces to unresolved V genes, and the cause of the others is not known. V, J and clone size were drawn from that table, and D and trimming were deduced from the DNA. The sample data list about 94,000 clones, and 74% of these were observed just once. The ten largest account for 3.5% to 4% of the sample.

As for this clone: Its binding antigen is unknown. Within one base of it there is no much larger clone, and no base qualities were kept.

Paper-wide results and their limitations: The quantity of clinical and demographic metadata differed by source and by participant and was supplied without curation.

One collaborating source in Seattle enrolled patients while the patients were actively infected and followed the patients over time throughout the course of disease. Whole blood was collected in K2EDTA tubes by collaborating institutions according to the institutions' own protocols. For TCRbeta analysis, collaborators shipped samples in one of three forms: frozen whole blood, isolated PBMCs, or DNA extracted from either of those sample types. V lost 2 bases and J lost 9 bases; the stretch between them is 17 bases long. The germline V gene sets CDR1 to KGHSH and CDR2 to LQKENI. The CDR3 runs 15 amino acids, cysteine and phenylalanine included. CDR3 DNA is the only sequence kept; it has 45 bases, read in frame from the first base.

The receptor was derived from a man in his sixties or seventies with COVID-19, enrolled during active disease. Recombination connected TRBV18 to TRBJ2-4; tentative D gene TRBD1, with 6 bases matching. The sample taken for sequencing was peripheral blood. This receptor carries the CDR3 CASSPSGDLWGIQYF. The nucleotide sequence is given as TGTGCCAGCTCACCATCAGGGGACCTTTGGGGCATTCAGTACTTC.